This passage covers 11 T cell receptor beta chains from one sample sequenced in a study of blood T cell repertoires in COVID-19 (dated by TCRdb to the early 2020s). To prepare the library, the immunoSEQ multiplex PCR assay was applied. TCRdb stores this immuneACCESS table with in-frame sequences only. Part of the clones is absent; in the studies checked, under half of the shortfall reflects unresolved V genes, and no reason is known for the rest. In this sample the table shows about 320,000 clones, roughly 85% of which occur a single time. The ten largest clones take up over 1.5% of the sample. Sequenced: PBMCs or T cells enriched from blood (not recorded which). Receptors were obtained from a woman in her thirties who had been exposed to COVID-19.

This clone occurred a few times. The rearrangement uses TRBV21-1 and TRBJ2-1; TRBD1, the D gene given by the table, was not confirmed from the DNA. TRBV21-1 is a pseudogene locus. This CDR3 is built from 12 residues. The CDR3 loop reads CASSKKGDEQFF. The CDR3 nucleotides are TGTGCCAGCAGCAAAAAGGGGGATGAGCAGTTCTTC.

The chain links TRBV19 to TRBJ1-3, with TRBD1 matching 8 bases. The V and J ends lost 4 bases and 5 bases, in that order; junction bases with no gene match: 4. The CDR3 extends over 14 amino acids. Germline-derived CDR1 and CDR2 are LNHDA and SQIVND (reference sequence). This CDR3 reads CASSKDRARNTIYF. In DNA form, the CDR3 reads TGTGCCAGTAGTAAGGACAGGGCCCGAAACACCATATATTTT.

This clone is a singleton in its sample. The chain carries TRBV19 and TRBJ1-6; 8 bases fit TRBD1. CDR1 and CDR2 (germline): LNHDA, SQIVND (reference sequence). The CDR3 loop spans 14 amino acids. The ends lost 6 bases at V and 7 bases at J; junction bases unmatched: 5. The CDR3 DNA is TGTGCCAGTAGACCCGGGACAGGCAATTCACCCCTCCACTTT. It encodes CASRPGTGNSPLHF.

V is TRBV4-3 and J is TRBJ2-7, with a weak D call TRBD2 (6 bases). The CDR3 consists of 15 residues. Trimming took 0 bases from V and 4 from J, leaving 13 bases between them. The germline V gene has CDR1 LGHNA and CDR2 YSLEER. The CDR3 spells CASSQDRGDQYEQYF. CDR3 DNA sequence: TGCGCCAGCAGCCAAGATCGCGGGGACCAATACGAGCAGTACTTC.

The chain has TRBV21-1 and TRBJ2-1; the table's D call, TRBD2, has no DNA check behind it. TRBV21-1 is recorded as a pseudogene. CDR3 length equals 17 residues. The CDR3 coding sequence is TGTGCCAGCAGCAAAGCTCGTGACTCCAAAGTTGGGAATGAGCAGTTCTTC. Translation gives CASSKARDSKVGNEQFF.

This chain connects TRBV11-2 to TRBJ1-3; D unclear. The CDR3 has 15 amino acids. CDR1 SGHAT and CDR2 FQNNGV come from the germline V gene. Deletions cut 5 bases from V and 0 bases from J, with 11 bases between. The CDR3, as DNA: TGTGCCAGCAGCCCCTATCGAGGCTCTGGAAACACCATATATTTT. This gives the protein CASSPYRGSGNTIYF.

DNA for the CDR3: TGTGCCAGCTCACCACCAAATTTAGACAATGAGCAGTTCTTC. Its translation: CASSPPNLDNEQFF. The chain uses TRBV18 and TRBJ2-1; D not certain. CDR3 length equals 14 residues. Germline loops: CDR1 KGHSH, CDR2 LQKENI. V gave up 0 bases and J gave up 5 bases, with 8 bases separating them.

This sequence joins TRBV5-3 and TRBJ1-5, with D possibly matching TRBD1 (5 bases). TRBV5-3 is annotated as an ORF whose role is uncertain. V dropped 3 bases and J dropped 0 bases, with 16 bases sitting between them. The CDR3 consists of 17 residues. The CDR3 nucleotides read TGTGCCAGAAGCTATCTAGGACACTTCGATAGCAATCAGCCCCAGCATTTT. It codes for CARSYLGHFDSNQPQHF.

The chain links TRBV7-3 to TRBJ2-1, with a tentative D call TRBD2 (5 bases). CDR3 size: 13 residues. CDR1 is SGHTA and CDR2 is FQGTGA in the germline V gene. Deletions cut 3 bases from V and 5 bases from J, with 8 bases between. CDR3 DNA sequence: TGTGCCAGCAGCTTCACGGGAAACAATGAGCAGTTCTTC. This sequence encodes CASSFTGNNEQFF. Complete variable domain (other parts from reference TRBV7-3 and TRBJ2-1): GAGVSQTPSNKVTEKGKYVELRCDPISGHTALYWYRQSLGQGPEFLIYFQGTGAADDSGLPNDRFFAVRPEGSVSTLKIQRTERGDSAVYLCASSFTGNNEQFFGPGTRLTVL.

J is TRBJ2-1 and V is TRBV5-1; 8 bases are shared with TRBD1. J was trimmed by 3 bases and V by 4 bases; bases with no gene match: 6. The CDR3 contains 15 residues. Germline CDR1 is SGHRS and CDR2 is YFSETQ. In DNA, the CDR3 is TGCGCCAGCAGCGACCGACAGGGGAGCTACAATGAGCAGTTCTTC. Its protein is CASSDRQGSYNEQFF.

This chain connects TRBV15 to TRBJ1-4; no clear D gene. The CDR3 is 17 amino acids. Trimming took 3 bases from V and 8 from J, leaving 22 bases between them. Germline lookup yields CDR1 LNHNV and CDR2 YYDKDF (reference sequence). CDR3 sequence reads: CATSRGFFASSGEKLFF. Written as DNA, the CDR3 is TGTGCCACCAGCAGGGGGTTCTTTGCCTCTTCGGGGGAAAAACTGTTTTTT.